The T cell receptor (beta chain) under discussion was sequenced for a study of T cells in Graves' hyperthyroidism and ophthalmopathy. Germline V gene sequence: CDR1 DFQATT, CDR2 SNEGSKA (reference sequence). The V end was cut by 5 bases, the J end by 10 bases, with 27 bases between. The CDR3 totals 16 residues. This clonotype was recorded at least ten times. Its specificity is not known. TCR beta CDR3 sequences were amplified from RNA transcripts. HTBI primers were used for first-round RT-PCR of the TCR CDR3. TCRdb re-called the multiplex PCR reads with MiXCR, one entry per CDR3 protein. The table has around 36,000 distinct CDR3 sequences, 50% to 55% seen once. Disease lasting under 3 months, a NOSPECS grade of at least 4, and a Clinical Activity Score of at least 3 were features of the ophthalmopathy patients. Uncontrolled infection, other autoimmune disease, pregnancy or lactation barred patients from enrollment. PBMCs came from more than 9.5 ml fresh peripheral blood.

Study-level findings and limits: Before onset, by a median of around 6.1 months, the model predicted ophthalmopathy.

The gene calls are TRBV20-1 and TRBJ1-5; TRBD1 might be the D (6 bases). This clonotype was sampled from a man aged 35-49 years with Graves' ophthalmopathy. Sequencing was done on a sample of blood. CDR3 loop: CSARPNEGGEIDPQHF. The CDR3 DNA follows: TGCAGTGCTCGCCCCAACGAAGGGGGGGAGATTGATCCCCAGCATTTT.